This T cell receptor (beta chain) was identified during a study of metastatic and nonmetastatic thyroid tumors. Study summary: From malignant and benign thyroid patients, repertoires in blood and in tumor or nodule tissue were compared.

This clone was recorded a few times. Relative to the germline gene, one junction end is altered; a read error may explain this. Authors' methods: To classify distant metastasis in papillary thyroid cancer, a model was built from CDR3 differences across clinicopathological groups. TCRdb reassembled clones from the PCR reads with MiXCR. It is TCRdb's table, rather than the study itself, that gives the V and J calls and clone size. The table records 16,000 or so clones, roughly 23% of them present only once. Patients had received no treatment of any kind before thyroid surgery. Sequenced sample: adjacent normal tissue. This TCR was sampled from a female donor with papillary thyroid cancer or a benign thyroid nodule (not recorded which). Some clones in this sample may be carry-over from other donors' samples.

The CDR3 spells CASSLYANYCYTF. The CDR3 region has the DNA TGTGCCAGCAGCTTGTACGCTAACTATTGCTACACCTTC. The chain recombines TRBV7-8 with TRBJ1-2; D not resolved. Per germline, CDR1 SGHVS and CDR2 FQNEAQ. CDR3 length equals 13 residues.